Listed below are T cell receptor beta chains from one sample, sequenced in a study of blood T cell repertoires in COVID-19. The method was immunoSEQ multiplex PCR; TCRdb's version includes in-frame clones alone and lacks a portion of them. The sample records 120,000 or so clones, approximately 90% being singletons. Sequenced material: peripheral blood. These receptors were collected from a woman between 50 and 59 years old with acute or convalescent COVID-19. Each CDR3 is given with its conserved first and last residue. D genes are given only for firm matches. Expanded clones are given a class, and other clones once, few, many or no size at all.

clone size | J gene | V gene | D gene | CDR3 DNA | CDR3 protein
- | TRBJ1-4 | TRBV5-1 | - | TGCGCCAGCAGCTTGGCTCAGGTTATAGCTAATGAAAAACTGTTTTTT | CASSLAQVIANEKLFF
few | TRBJ1-2 | TRBV12-3/TRBV12-4 | - | TGTGCCAGCAGTTTAGCTAGACAACGTGGCTACACCTTC | CASSLARQRGYTF
few | TRBJ1-4 | TRBV2 | - | TGTGCCAGCAGGACCGGGGTGGTGACGCGGGAAAAACTGTTTTTT | CASRTGVVTREKLFF
- | TRBJ1-2 | TRBV28 | - | TGTGCCAGCTTCACCGGGACTCTAGGTGGCTACACCTTC | CASFTGTLGGYTF
- | TRBJ1-5 | TRBV7-9 | TRBD1 | TGTGCCAGCAGCTTGGGGGGACAGGGGCATAGCAATCAGCCCCAGCATTTT | CASSLGGQGHSNQPQHF
once | TRBJ2-5 | TRBV3-1/TRBV3-2 | TRBD2 | TGTGCCAGCAGCCCCTTTGGCGGGGGAGAAGAGACCCAGTACTTC | CASSPFGGGEETQYF
- | TRBJ2-2 | TRBV11-3 | - | TGTGCCAGCGAGAGCGCGAACACCGGGGAGCTGTTTTTT | CASESANTGELFF
- | TRBJ1-5 | TRBV5-1 | - | TGCGCCAGCAGCTTACCAACCATTCGGACCAAAGGGGATCAGCCCCAGCATTTT | CASSLPTIRTKGDQPQHF
- | TRBJ2-3 | TRBV3-1/TRBV3-2 | TRBD2 | TGTGCCAGCAGCCACGAAAGCGGGAGCGGTTCTAGCACAGATACGCAGTATTTT | CASSHESGSGSSTDTQYF
- | TRBJ1-1 | TRBV7-8 | - | TGTGCCAGCAGCCCTAGCGCGCCAGCCGAAGCTTTCTTT | CASSPSAPAEAFF
- | TRBJ1-5 | TRBV28 | TRBD1 | TGTGCCAGCAGGCAATACCAGGGGGCTAGCAATCAGCCCCAGCATTTT | CASRQYQGASNQPQHF
- | TRBJ2-2 | TRBV5-1 | - | TGCGCCAGCAGCCAGGGGACAACCCCAGGGGACGGGGAGCTGTTTTTT | CASSQGTTPGDGELFF
- | TRBJ2-4 | TRBV7-2 | TRBD2 | TGTGCCAGCAACCGGGACTACGGGTACATTCAGTACTTC | CASNRDYGYIQYF
- | TRBJ1-3 | TRBV5-1 | - | TGCGCCAGCAGCTTTCTGTCCTCTGGAAACACCATATATTTT | CASSFLSSGNTIYF
- | TRBJ2-5 | TRBV6-6 | - | TGTGCCAGCAGTTACGGCGGGAAGGAAGAGACCCAGTACTTC | CASSYGGKEETQYF
few | TRBJ2-7 | TRBV2 | TRBD1 | TGTGCCAGCAGAGGGGACAGGGGGCACGAGCAGTACTTC | CASRGDRGHEQYF
- | TRBJ2-6 | TRBV11-2 | - | TGTGCCAGCAGCCCGCCTGTGGCTAGCGCAAGCTCTGGGGCCAACGTCCTGACTTTC | CASSPPVASASSGANVLTF
- | TRBJ2-1 | TRBV3-1/TRBV3-2 | TRBD2 | TGTGCCAGCAGCCAAGATCGGGATAGCGGGAGTTCAGGAAGCAATGAGCAGTTCTTC | CASSQDRDSGSSGSNEQFF
- | TRBJ1-2 | TRBV11-2 | TRBD1 | TGTGCCAGCAGCCCCTTAAGGGGGCCCGCTCCTAACTATGGCTACACCTTC | CASSPLRGPAPNYGYTF
- | TRBJ2-5 | TRBV7-2 | - | TGTGCCAGCAGCGAAAGGCGCGCAAAGGGGGAGACCCAGTACTTC | CASSERRAKGETQYF
- | TRBJ2-7 | TRBV2 | - | TGTGCCAGCAGTGAAAGGGGTGGTGGCGCCGCGGCTTCCTACGAGCAGTACTTC | CASSERGGGAAASYEQYF
- | TRBJ2-1 | TRBV30 | - | TGTGCCTGGAGCCTCGGGAGTAGGCTCGATGAGCAGTTCTTC | CAWSLGSRLDEQFF
- | TRBJ1-5 | TRBV30 | - | TGTGCCTGGAGCCAACAGGGAAATCAGCCCCAGCATTTT | CAWSQQGNQPQHF
- | TRBJ2-1 | TRBV7-9 | TRBD2 | TGTGCCAGCAGCTTCCCCGGCCTAGCGGGAGATAATGAGCAGTTCTTC | CASSFPGLAGDNEQFF
- | TRBJ2-2 | TRBV19 | TRBD2 | TGTGCCAGTTCCCCAGGGCAGCGGGAGGGCACCGGGGAGCTGTTTTTT | CASSPGQREGTGELFF
- | TRBJ1-1 | TRBV6-1 | - | TGTGCCAGCAGTTCCCCAGAGGGTCGGAACACTGAAGCTTTCTTT | CASSSPEGRNTEAFF
- | TRBJ1-6 | TRBV27 | - | TGTGCCAGCAGTTTAGGGGTGTGGGGGCAAAACTATAATTCACCCCTCCACTTT | CASSLGVWGQNYNSPLHF
- | TRBJ2-1 | TRBV27 | TRBD1 | TGTGCCAGCAGCCGACAGGGGGCGCGAGTTAATGAGCAGTTCTTC | CASSRQGARVNEQFF
- | TRBJ1-2 | TRBV24-1 | TRBD1 | TGTGCCACCAGTGATCCCGCAGGGGGCACTAACTATGGCTACACCTTC | CATSDPAGGTNYGYTF
- | TRBJ1-5 | TRBV2 | - | TGTGCCAGCAGTGAATTGGGACTTAGCAATCAGCCCCAGCATTTT | CASSELGLSNQPQHF
- | TRBJ2-2 | TRBV28 | TRBD1 | TGTGCCAGCAGCCCAGGGGGATACACCGGGGAGCTGTTTTTT | CASSPGGYTGELFF
- | TRBJ1-5 | TRBV6-5 | - | TGTGCCAGCAGTTTCCAGGGTAGCAATCAGCCCCAGCATTTT | CASSFQGSNQPQHF
- | TRBJ2-3 | TRBV30 | - | TGTGCCTGGATAGGGCGGACTTCTAGCACAGATACGCAGTATTTT | CAWIGRTSSTDTQYF
- | TRBJ1-5 | TRBV6-5 | TRBD1 | TGTGCCAGCAACGACAGGGCTAGCAATCAGCCCCAGCATTTT | CASNDRASNQPQHF
- | TRBJ1-4 | TRBV2 | - | TGTGCCAGCAGGGAGAGGGAGGGTGAAAAACTGTTTTTT | CASREREGEKLFF
- | TRBJ2-5 | TRBV28 | - | TGTGCCAGCAGAGAGGCAGGGGCGAGGGGGACCCAGTACTTC | CASREAGARGTQYF
- | TRBJ2-4 | TRBV20-1 | - | TGCAGTGCTAGTACACATACAAACATTCAGTACTTC | CSASTHTNIQYF
- | TRBJ2-1 | TRBV7-9 | TRBD2 | TGTGCCAGCAGCCCACCCGGACTAGCGGACTACAATGAGCAGTTCTTC | CASSPPGLADYNEQFF
- | TRBJ2-1 | TRBV6-4 | TRBD2 | TGTGCCAGCAGTGGACTAGCGGGAGGTGAGCAGTTCTTC | CASSGLAGGEQFF
- | TRBJ1-1 | TRBV10-3 | - | TGTGCCATCAGGGACGGGGGTAACACTGAAGCTTTCTTT | CAIRDGGNTEAFF
few | TRBJ1-6 | TRBV6-4 | TRBD1 | TGTGCCAGCAGCCGGGACAGGGGAAATTCACCCCTCCACTTT | CASSRDRGNSPLHF
- | TRBJ2-7 | TRBV7-8 | - | TGTGCCAGCAGCCCCCCTCCTATCGGCGAGCAGTACTTC | CASSPPPIGEQYF
- | TRBJ1-2 | TRBV19 | TRBD1 | TGTGCCAGTAGTCCGAGGGGGACAGGCTATGGCTACACCTTC | CASSPRGTGYGYTF
- | TRBJ1-3 | TRBV11-2 | - | TGTGCCAGCAGCTTATCAGGCCTCTCTGGAAACACCATATATTTT | CASSLSGLSGNTIYF
- | TRBJ2-1 | TRBV2 | - | TGTGCCAGCACCGACGAGGACTTGGTGGGCAATGAGCAGTTCTTC | CASTDEDLVGNEQFF
- | TRBJ2-7 | TRBV27 | - | TGTGCCAGCAGTCGACGGCAGGGGTCCTACGAGCAGTACTTC | CASSRRQGSYEQYF
- | TRBJ2-7 | TRBV3-1/TRBV3-2 | - | TGTGCCAGCAGCCGAGGCCCTGGCGAGCAGTACTTC | CASSRGPGEQYF
- | TRBJ1-2 | TRBV9 | - | TGTGCCAGCAGCGTAGAACAGTATGGCTACACCTTC | CASSVEQYGYTF
- | TRBJ2-2 | TRBV6-5 | TRBD2 | TGTGCCAGCAGTCGGACTAGCACCACCGGGGAGCTGTTTTTT | CASSRTSTTGELFF
- | TRBJ2-1 | TRBV5-1 | - | TGCGCCAGCAACCTCTCACCGGGAAGCTCAGGCTCCAATGAGCAGTTCTTC | CASNLSPGSSGSNEQFF
- | TRBJ1-4 | TRBV2 | TRBD1 | TGTGCCAGCAGTGAACAGGGGGCTGATAATGAAAAACTGTTTTTT | CASSEQGADNEKLFF
- | TRBJ1-5 | TRBV7-2 | TRBD1 | TGTGCCAGCAGCTTAGTGGGAAGGGGGCTGATTACTCAGCCCCAGCATTTT | CASSLVGRGLITQPQHF
- | TRBJ2-5 | TRBV7-9 | TRBD2 | TGTGCCAGCAGCTTAGGGACTAGCGGGAGTTATCAAGAGACCCAGTACTTC | CASSLGTSGSYQETQYF
- | TRBJ2-3 | TRBV24-1 | TRBD2 | TGTGCCACCAGTGCCCCGACTAGCGGAGGGGGAGATACGCAGTATTTT | CATSAPTSGGGDTQYF
- | TRBJ2-5 | TRBV19 | - | TGTGCCAGTAGTATCGTCTTGGCAGACCAAGAGACCCAGTACTTC | CASSIVLADQETQYF
- | TRBJ1-1 | TRBV2 | - | TGTGCCAGCAGAGGTAGGCGCGGCACTGAAGCTTTCTTT | CASRGRRGTEAFF
- | TRBJ1-4 | TRBV2 | TRBD1 | TGTGCCAGCAGTAGAACAGGGGGGTTCGAAAAACTGTTTTTT | CASSRTGGFEKLFF
once | TRBJ1-1 | TRBV3-1/TRBV3-2 | - | TGTGCCAGCAGCCAAGTAGGAGGGACCACTGAAGCTTTCTTT | CASSQVGGTTEAFF